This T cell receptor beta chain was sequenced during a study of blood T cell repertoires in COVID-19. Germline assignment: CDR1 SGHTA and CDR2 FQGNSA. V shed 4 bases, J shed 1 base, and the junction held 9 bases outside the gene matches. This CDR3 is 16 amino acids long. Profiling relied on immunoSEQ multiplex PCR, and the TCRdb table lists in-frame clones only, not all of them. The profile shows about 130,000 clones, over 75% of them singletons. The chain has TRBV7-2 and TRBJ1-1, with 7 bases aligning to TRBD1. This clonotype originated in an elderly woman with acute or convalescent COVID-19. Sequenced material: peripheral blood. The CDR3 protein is CASSSSDRRRNTEAFF. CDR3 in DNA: TGTGCCAGCAGCTCATCGGACAGGCGAAGGAACACTGAAGCTTTCTTT.